This TCR beta chain was observed in a study of T cell clonality in common variable immunodeficiency. Study results and limitations: Fewer deletions and N-nucleotide insertions were reportedly seen in common variable immunodeficiency TCR beta sequences. Compared with controls, CVID subjects had fewer shared TCRbeta clones.

Notes on this clone: Antigen specificity is unknown. The read halts 3 residues ahead of the CDR3 end, with the missing end drawn from the germline J gene.

The repertoire was sequenced with immunoSEQ multiplex PCR; TCRdb's copy has only in-frame clones and lacks some. The sample yields about 25,000 clones, without any singletons. Patients and controls were mostly of Caucasian heritage. Looked up from germline, CDR1 is SNHLY and CDR2 is FYNNEI. J was trimmed by 4 bases and V by 4 bases; bases with no gene match: 7. CDR3 length equals 15 residues. Sequenced input: peripheral blood mononuclear cells. This receptor was obtained from a human donor with common variable immunodeficiency. The chain is built from TRBV2 and TRBJ1-2; 9 nucleotides agree with TRBD1. The CDR3 loop is CASSVGTGRSYGYTF. The sequenced CDR3 bases are TGTGCCAGCAGTGTCGGGACAGGGCGCAGCTATGGC.